The 27 T cell receptor beta chains reported below all come from one sample, sequenced in a study of identical twins. TCRdb reprocessed the 5' RACE reads via MiXCR and lists one record per CDR3 protein. The sample includes 200,000 to 250,000 distinct CDR3 sequences, around 15% of them seen just once. The sequencing input was memory (CD45RO+) T cells sorted from blood. These receptor sequences come from a woman aged 18-29 years in good health.

As DNA, the CDR3 is TGTGCCAGCAGCTTACGGCAGGGGTCCGGGGAGCTGTTTTTT. It is translated as CASSLRQGSGELFF. The V call is TRBV7-9, the J call TRBJ2-2, with D maybe TRBD1 (6 bases). CDR3 length: 14 amino acids. Germline-derived CDR1 and CDR2 are SEHNR and FQNEAQ (reference sequence). V was cut by 2 bases and J by 6 bases, with 10 bases left in between.

The gene calls are TRBV5-5 and TRBJ2-3; no definite D call. Per germline, CDR1 SGHKS and CDR2 YYEKEE (reference sequence). The CDR3 is 14 residues long. The ends were cut back, 4 bases at V and 3 bases at J, with 12 bases in the middle. The CDR3 nucleotides read TGTGCCAGCAGCCCCCCAGGCGGAACAGATACGCAGTATTTT. Encoded protein: CASSPPGGTDTQYF.

The J gene is TRBJ1-2, the V gene TRBV9; D call uncertain. CDR1 is SGDLS, CDR2 YYNGEE, per germline. The CDR3 covers 12 residues. The V end was cut by 3 bases, the J end by 7 bases, with 10 bases between. CDR3 DNA sequence: TGTGCCAGCAGCGAGAGAGCCACTGGCTACACCTTC. This translates into CASSERATGYTF.

This clonotype was counted only a few times. V gene TRBV11-2 combines with J gene TRBJ2-7; a possible D gene is TRBD2 (6 bases). Between the trimmed V and J ends, which lost 5 bases and 3 bases, there was a span of 8 bases. Germline CDR1 SGHAT, CDR2 FQNNGV. The CDR3 is made up of 12 amino acids. In DNA, the CDR3 is TGTGCCAGCAGCCGGACTATCTACGAGCAGTACTTC. Its translation is CASSRTIYEQYF.

The chain carries TRBV10-3 and TRBJ2-1, with D uncertain. The CDR3 loop spans 11 amino acids. V was clipped by 4 bases and J by 5 bases, with 3 bases between them. Germline V CDR1 and CDR2: ENHRY, SYGVKD. The chain's CDR3 is CAISGDNEQFF. The DNA for the CDR3 is TGTGCCATCAGTGGCGACAATGAGCAGTTCTTC.

This clonotype was observed a handful of times. The V and J genes are TRBV20-1 and TRBJ2-5; 12 bases fit TRBD2. The CDR3 is made up of 15 amino acids. CDR1 DFQATT and CDR2 SNEGSKA come from the germline V gene (reference sequence). V lost 5 bases and J lost 7; bases outside the gene matches: 11. DNA for the CDR3: TGCAGTGCTGTTAACCCGACTAGCGGGAGCGGGACCCAGTACTTC. Encoded protein: CSAVNPTSGSGTQYF.

This chain links TRBV6-1 with TRBJ2-1; 13 bases agree with TRBD2. The CDR3 length is 15 residues. V gave up 6 bases and J gave up 7 bases; unmatched junction bases: 6. The V gene's germline CDR1 is MNHNS and CDR2 SASEGT. Written as DNA, the CDR3 is TGTGCCAGCAGAGGACTAGCGGGAGAATGGAATGAGCAGTTCTTC. Residues: CASRGLAGEWNEQFF.

This rearrangement joins TRBV20-1 to TRBJ1-2; D not resolved. V was clipped by 7 bases and J by 8 bases, with 17 bases between them. From germline, CDR1 is DFQATT and CDR2 SNEGSKA (reference sequence). There are 12 residues in the CDR3. As DNA, the CDR3 is TGCAGTGTTTCGGGGAGTGGCCGCGGCTACACCTTC. Protein sequence: CSVSGSGRGYTF.

In its sample, this clonotype was seen a few times. The CDR3 DNA follows: TGCAGTGCTACGAACAGGGATCGGGAGACCCAGTACTTC. Residues: CSATNRDRETQYF. The V call is TRBV20-1, the J call TRBJ2-5; weak D call: TRBD1 (6 bases). V was shortened by 4 bases and J by 5 bases, with 14 bases between the two germline ends. Germline CDR1 and CDR2: DFQATT and SNEGSKA (reference sequence). The CDR3 length is 13 residues.

The genes are TRBV5-1 and TRBJ2-1; 14 nucleotides match TRBD2. There are 19 residues in the CDR3. Germline assignment: CDR1 SGHRS and CDR2 YFSETQ. V lost 4 bases and J lost 4; bases outside the gene matches: 13. The chain's CDR3 is CASSTSPGTSGGGYNEQFF. The CDR3 DNA is TGCGCCAGCAGCACTAGTCCCGGGACTAGCGGGGGAGGGTACAATGAGCAGTTCTTC.

At least ten counts were recorded for this clonotype. This chain joins TRBV3-1 and TRBJ1-1; D is undetermined. The V gene's germline CDR1 is LGHDT and CDR2 YNNKEL (reference sequence). This CDR3 has 14 amino acids. V lost 1 base to trimming and J lost 3 bases, with 9 bases between them. The CDR3: CASSQVQHYTEAFF. The CDR3 DNA reads as TGTGCCAGCAGCCAAGTCCAGCACTACACTGAAGCTTTCTTT. Full variable domain (outside the CDR3, taken from reference TRBV3-1 and TRBJ1-1): DTAVSQTPKYLVTQMGNDKSIKCEQNLGHDTMYWYKQDSKKFLKIMFSYNNKELIINETVPNRFSPKSPDKAHLNLHINSLELGDSAVYFCASSQVQHYTEAFFGQGTRLTVV.

V is TRBV6-1 and J is TRBJ2-1, with D unclear. CDR1 is MNHNS and CDR2 is SASEGT in the germline V gene. CDR3 length: 14 residues. Trimming took 6 bases from V and 0 from J, leaving 9 bases between them. The CDR3 sequence: CASRPPSSYNEQFF. In DNA, the CDR3 is TGTGCCAGCAGACCCCCAAGCTCCTACAATGAGCAGTTCTTC.

The chain has TRBV20-1 and TRBJ2-1; perhaps TRBD2 as D (5 bases). Germline V gene sequence: CDR1 DFQATT, CDR2 SNEGSKA (reference sequence). CDR3 length: 15 amino acids. The germline V and J ends were trimmed by 3 bases and 4 bases, with 16 bases remaining between them. The CDR3 sequence: CSARVASPGYNEQFF. DNA of the CDR3: TGCAGTGCTAGGGTGGCTAGCCCGGGGTACAATGAGCAGTTCTTC.

The rearrangement uses TRBV20-1 and TRBJ2-3, with 14 bases lining up with TRBD2. The CDR3 loop spans 14 amino acids. V shed 7 bases and J 9 bases; nucleotides not matched to a gene: 9. Germline V lookup: CDR1 DFQATT, CDR2 SNEGSKA (reference sequence). CDR3 loop: CSGSGTSGRRTQYF. CDR3 sequence (DNA): TGCAGTGGGTCTGGGACTAGCGGGAGACGGACGCAGTATTTT.

This clonotype appeared a few times. The CDR3, as DNA: TGTGCCAGCAGTGGCCGGACAGGGAAAGAGACCCAGTACTTC. This encodes CASSGRTGKETQYF. The V gene is TRBV2, the J gene TRBJ2-5, with 8 bases matching TRBD1. The V gene end was trimmed by 4 bases and the J gene end by 3 bases; junction bases not matched to a gene: 4. This CDR3 has 14 amino acids. CDR1 is SNHLY and CDR2 is FYNNEI in the germline V gene.

V gene TRBV5-1 combines with J gene TRBJ2-5; D ambiguous. Germline CDR1 SGHRS, CDR2 YFSETQ. This CDR3 region has 14 residues. V lost 2 bases and J 1 base, leaving 9 bases between the germline ends. CDR3: CASSFDPLQETQYF. In DNA form, the CDR3 reads TGCGCCAGCAGCTTTGACCCTCTCCAAGAGACCCAGTACTTC.

This clonotype came up many times. This rearrangement joins TRBV7-9 to TRBJ2-1, with 9 bases matching TRBD2. The germline V gene encodes CDR1 SEHNR and CDR2 FQNEAQ (reference sequence). The trim removed 2 bases at V and 4 bases at J, leaving 6 bases unmatched. CDR3 length: 16 residues. This chain's CDR3 is CASSLSLAGEYNEQFF. The CDR3 DNA sequence: TGTGCCAGCAGCTTATCCTTAGCGGGGGAGTACAATGAGCAGTTCTTC.

With respect to this clonotype: Relative to the germline gene, one junction end is altered; a read error may explain this. The chain joins TRBV3-1 to TRBJ2-1; D is perhaps TRBD1 or TRBD2 (5 bases each). CDR3 length: 15 residues. The germline V gene encodes CDR1 LGHDT and CDR2 YNNKEL (reference sequence). In DNA, the CDR3 is TGTGCCACCAGCCAATTGGGACGGCAGAACAATGAGCAGTTCTTC. Translated: CATSQLGRQNNEQFF.

This chain joins TRBV9 and TRBJ2-1; possibly TRBD2 for D (5 bases). The CDR3 is 16 residues long. V was pared by 0 bases and J by 4 bases, with 14 bases between. Germline values: CDR1 SGDLS, CDR2 YYNGEE. The chain's CDR3 is CASSVAAGLGYNEQFF. CDR3 in DNA: TGTGCCAGCAGCGTAGCGGCCGGACTGGGGTACAATGAGCAGTTCTTC. Using reference TRBV9 and TRBJ2-1 for the parts outside the CDR3, the full variable domain is DSGVTQTPKHLITATGQRVTLRCSPRSGDLSVYWYQQSLDQGLQFLIQYYNGEERAKGNILERFSAQQFPDLHSELNLSSLELGDSALYFCASSVAAGLGYNEQFFGPGTRLTVL.

This chain connects TRBV20-1 to TRBJ1-4; perhaps TRBD1 as D (6 bases). The V gene's germline CDR1 is DFQATT and CDR2 SNEGSKA (reference sequence). The CDR3 length is 13 residues. Trimming left V 3 bases short and J 8 bases short, with 13 bases between. CDR3 in DNA: TGCAGTGCTAGCAGGGGTTCTATGGAAAAACTGTTTTTT. Translation gives CSASRGSMEKLFF.

This clonotype was found a few times. The J gene is TRBJ2-1, the V gene TRBV20-1, with 7 bases aligning to TRBD2. Germline loops: CDR1 DFQATT, CDR2 SNEGSKA (reference sequence). V shed 3 bases, J shed 4 bases, and the junction held 3 bases outside the gene matches. The CDR3 loop spans 13 amino acids. In nucleotides, the CDR3 is TGCAGTGCTAGCGGGAGGATATACAATGAGCAGTTCTTC. As protein: CSASGRIYNEQFF.

This clonotype has just a few counts. V and J are TRBV19 and TRBJ2-5; 8 bases are a match to TRBD1. The J segment lost 4 bases and the V segment lost 5 bases, leaving 9 bases of the junction unmatched. The germline V gene encodes CDR1 LNHDA and CDR2 SQIVND (reference sequence). The CDR3 length is 15 residues. The CDR3 protein is CASSLQGAFAETQYF. The CDR3 DNA follows: TGTGCCAGTAGTCTCCAGGGGGCTTTCGCAGAGACCCAGTACTTC.

There are many counts of this clonotype. This chain links TRBV27 with TRBJ1-5; 8 nucleotides align to TRBD1. Germline CDR1 is MNHEY and CDR2 is SMNVEV (reference sequence). The CDR3 has 14 amino acids. V shed 6 bases, J shed 7 bases, and the junction held 8 bases outside the gene matches. The CDR3 DNA follows: TGTGCCAGCAGCTCCGGACAGGGTGGACAGCCCCAGCATTTT. Amino acid sequence: CASSSGQGGQPQHF.

The table lists this clonotype with a few counts. This chain links TRBV5-4 with TRBJ2-1; TRBD2 aligns across 10 bases. CDR1 is SGHNT, CDR2 YYREEE, per germline (reference sequence). The V segment lost 4 bases and the J segment 13 bases; nucleotides outside the gene matches: 8. The CDR3 spans 13 residues. The CDR3 region is CASSLSGTSVQFF. The DNA of the CDR3 is TGTGCCAGCAGCCTTTCCGGGACTAGCGTCCAGTTCTTC.

This clonotype was seen a few times. The chain has TRBV11-3 and TRBJ2-7, with a possible D match to TRBD2 (5 bases). Trimming removed 5 bases from V and 4 bases from J, with 18 bases in between. CDR3 length: 15 residues. CDR1 SGHNT and CDR2 YENEEA come from the germline V gene. The chain's CDR3 is CASSHMRASEYEQYF. In nucleotides, the CDR3 is TGTGCCAGCAGCCATATGAGGGCCTCCGAGTACGAGCAGTACTTC.

This clonotype was detected ten times or more. The chain's CDR3 is CASSGARYEQFF. CDR3 nucleotides: TGTGCCAGCAGTGGGGCTCGGTATGAGCAGTTCTTC. The V gene is TRBV25-1, the J gene TRBJ2-1; D remains ambiguous. In germline, CDR1 is MGHDK, CDR2 SYGVNS. This CDR3 comprises 12 residues. V gave up 4 bases and J gave up 8 bases, with 9 bases separating them. The entire variable domain, with the rest obtained from reference TRBV25-1 and TRBJ2-1, is as follows: EADIYQTPRYLVIGTGKKITLECSQTMGHDKMYWYQQDPGMELHLIHYSYGVNSTEKGDLSSESTVSRIRTEHFPLTLESARPSHTSQYLCASSGARYEQFFGPGTRLTVL.

A few counts support this clonotype. The genes are TRBV12-3 or TRBV12-4 and TRBJ1-1, with 7 bases fitting TRBD1. V lost 3 bases, J lost 2 bases, and 6 bases stayed unmatched. This CDR3 region has 15 residues. DNA of the CDR3: TGTGCCAGCAGTTTCCGGGACAGACCTAACACTGAAGCTTTCTTT. Translation gives CASSFRDRPNTEAFF.